The 26 T cell receptor beta chains presented below share a single source sample, sequenced in a study of beta chain features in type 1 diabetes. As every portion of the isolated RNA was reverse transcribed, the sequencing read expressed TCRB transcripts. Assay: immunoSEQ multiplex PCR; the TCRdb copy retains only in-frame clones and omits some. This table holds 350,000 to 450,000 clones, around 13% found once. The sample taken for sequencing was naive CD4+ T cells from blood. The receptor source for this set is a man aged 25-40 years in good health.

The chain couples TRBV7-2 to TRBJ2-2; 7 positions agree with TRBD1. This CDR3 has 16 residues. Looked up from germline, CDR1 is SGHTA and CDR2 is FQGNSA. The V segment lost 1 base and the J segment 4 bases; nucleotides outside the gene matches: 6. The CDR3 sequence: CASSLEGARGTGELFF. For the CDR3, the DNA is TGTGCCAGCAGCTTAGAGGGGGCGCGAGGCACCGGGGAGCTGTTTTTT.

This rearrangement joins TRBV19 to TRBJ1-2, with D unresolved. V dropped 9 bases and J dropped 1 base, with 15 bases sitting between them. The CDR3 sequence is 14 residues long. Per germline, CDR1 LNHDA and CDR2 SQIVND (reference sequence). The CDR3 bases are TGTGCCAGCAGACGTGCTGCGAGTAACTATGGCTACACCTTC. Translation: CASRRAASNYGYTF.

J is TRBJ2-1 and V is TRBV18, with D uncertain. The ends were cut back, 2 bases at V and 7 bases at J, with 12 bases in the middle. CDR1 and CDR2 from the germline V gene are KGHSH and LQKENI. The CDR3 covers 14 residues. In nucleotides, the CDR3 is TGTGCCAGCTCACCAAGGGAACCATTAAATGAGCAGTTCTTC. Translating it yields CASSPREPLNEQFF.

In this sample, this clone turned up a few times. The chain employs TRBV4-2 and TRBJ1-2; TRBD1 agrees at 9 bases. Germline values: CDR1 LGHNA, CDR2 YNFKEQ. The CDR3 is 18 amino acids. Germline trimming cut 4 bases from V and 0 bases from J; bases unmatched to any gene: 12. For the CDR3, the DNA is TGTGCCAGCAGCCTTTCCCGGACAGGGGTCTCATCTAACTATGGCTACACCTTC. Its protein is CASSLSRTGVSSNYGYTF.

This clone was observed a few times. V and J are TRBV27 and TRBJ2-1; no firm D call. V was cut by 7 bases and J by 2 bases, with 15 bases left in between. The CDR3 extends over 15 amino acids. CDR1 is MNHEY and CDR2 is SMNVEV in the germline V gene (reference sequence). CDR3 loop: CASKPVLGPYNEQFF. CDR3 bases: TGTGCCAGCAAGCCGGTCCTCGGGCCCTACAATGAGCAGTTCTTC.

The chain joins TRBV11-2 to TRBJ2-3, with 10 bases matching TRBD2. This CDR3 contains 16 residues. The junction had 5 bases not matched to a gene; V was cut back by 5 bases and J by 0 bases. The germline CDR1 and CDR2 sequences are SGHAT and FQNNGV. Here the CDR3 reads CASSQNSGGSTDTQYF. Written as DNA, the CDR3 is TGTGCCAGCAGCCAAAATAGCGGGGGGAGCACAGATACGCAGTATTTT.

This clone was picked up a small number of times. The J gene is TRBJ1-6, the V gene TRBV15, with D hard to call. This CDR3 region has 15 residues. Germline lookup yields CDR1 LNHNV and CDR2 YYDKDF (reference sequence). V lost 1 base to trimming and J lost 5 bases, with 9 bases between them. CDR3 DNA: TGTGCCACCAGCAGAGCCACAGCAAATAATTCACCCCTCCACTTT. Translation gives CATSRATANNSPLHF.

This clone has ten or more counts. V is TRBV7-9 and J is TRBJ2-6; D is undetermined. Germline V CDR1 and CDR2: SEHNR, FQNEAQ (reference sequence). The CDR3 extends over 14 amino acids. Trimming removed 1 base at V and 0 bases at J, with 1 base between. This chain's CDR3 is CASSLDSGANVLTF. CDR3 nucleotides: TGTGCCAGCAGCTTAGACTCTGGGGCCAACGTCCTGACTTTC.

This chain connects TRBV29-1 to TRBJ2-2; 7 bases match TRBD1. The CDR3 length is 14 residues. Losses at the gene ends were 5 bases for V and 5 bases for J; bases not matched to a gene: 8. The germline CDR1 and CDR2 sequences are SQVTM and ANQGSEA. CDR3 sequence reads: CSVFDGRGTGELFF. The CDR3 DNA follows: TGCAGCGTTTTTGACGGCAGGGGGACCGGGGAGCTGTTTTTT.

A few counts support this clone. The rearrangement links TRBV7-2 to TRBJ2-1; D may be TRBD2 (5 bases). Germline CDR1 and CDR2: SGHTA and FQGNSA. The CDR3 is 15 residues long. Trimming removed 5 bases from V and 6 bases from J, with 17 bases in between. This CDR3 reads CASSPVVGRGNEQFF. The CDR3 DNA sequence: TGTGCCAGCAGCCCGGTTGTAGGGAGAGGCAATGAGCAGTTCTTC.

The chain links TRBV30 to TRBJ2-3, with unresolved D. The CDR3 sequence is 14 residues long. Germline values: CDR1 GTSNPN, CDR2 SVGIG (reference sequence). Trimming removed 3 bases from V and 2 bases from J, with 12 bases in between. The CDR3 protein is CAWSPADPTDTQYF. The CDR3 DNA reads TGTGCCTGGAGCCCCGCGGACCCCACAGATACGCAGTATTTT.

Note on this clone: Distinct nucleotide sequences in the sample also encode this CDR3. The chain is built from TRBV20-1 and TRBJ1-1; D remains ambiguous. Germline loops: CDR1 DFQATT, CDR2 SNEGSKA (reference sequence). CDR3 length: 11 amino acids. V gave up 6 bases and J gave up 2 bases, with 7 bases separating them. Here the CDR3 DNA reads TGCAGTGCCCGAGGAAACACTGAAGCTTTCTTT. This encodes CSARGNTEAFF.

J is TRBJ1-5 and V is TRBV29-1, with 10 bases identical to TRBD1. The CDR3 runs 13 residues. Germline V lookup: CDR1 SQVTM, CDR2 ANQGSEA. Germline trimming cut 6 bases from V and 4 bases from J; bases unmatched to any gene: 3. The CDR3 DNA follows: TGCAGCGTGTGGACAGGGGGTAATCAGCCCCAGCATTTT. Amino acid sequence: CSVWTGGNQPQHF.

This chain connects TRBV10-2 to TRBJ1-1, with D possibly matching TRBD1 (5 bases). Trimming shortened V by 3 bases and J by 7 bases, and 6 bases separated the two germline ends. The germline V gene encodes CDR1 WSHSY and CDR2 SAAADI. This CDR3 has 11 amino acids. The chain's CDR3 is CASSDRVEAFF. CDR3 DNA sequence: TGCGCCAGCAGTGACAGGGTTGAAGCTTTCTTT.

This clone was recorded a few times. The J gene is TRBJ2-1, the V gene TRBV14; 8 bases align to TRBD1. Losses at the gene ends were 6 bases for V and 8 bases for J; bases not matched to a gene: 0. The germline CDR1 and CDR2 sequences are SGHDN and FVKESK. The CDR3 consists of 11 residues. CDR3 residues: CASRQGDEQFF. CDR3 DNA sequence: TGTGCCAGCAGACAGGGGGATGAGCAGTTCTTC.

The chain links TRBV5-4 to TRBJ2-7, with 9 bases matching TRBD2. The V and J ends lost 4 bases and 5 bases, in that order; junction bases with no gene match: 4. Germline lookup yields CDR1 SGHNT and CDR2 YYREEE (reference sequence). CDR3 length equals 13 residues. CDR3 protein: CASSTRTSDEQYV. CDR3 coding DNA: TGTGCCAGCAGCACCCGGACTAGCGACGAGCAGTACGTC.

The chain employs TRBV6-1 and TRBJ2-7; D may be TRBD1 (5 bases). CDR1 and CDR2 (germline): MNHNS, SASEGT. Deletions cut 2 bases from V and 3 bases from J, with 14 bases between. The CDR3 length is 15 residues. The DNA of the CDR3 is TGTGCCAGCAGTGAATTGACAGTTATCAACTACGAGCAGTACTTC. Translated: CASSELTVINYEQYF.

The table lists this clone with a few counts. V usage is TRBV9 and J usage is TRBJ2-5; 8 bases agree with TRBD2. In germline, CDR1 is SGDLS, CDR2 YYNGEE. The CDR3 is 15 residues long. After removal of 2 bases from V and 4 bases from J, the junction contained 7 bases not matched to a gene. Here the CDR3 reads CASSVSAGDLETQYF. DNA of the CDR3: TGTGCCAGCAGCGTTTCAGCGGGAGATTTAGAGACCCAGTACTTC.

This chain links TRBV27 with TRBJ2-7; possibly TRBD1 or TRBD2 for D (5 bases each). Germline CDR1 and CDR2: MNHEY and SMNVEV (reference sequence). CDR3 size: 13 residues. V lost 3 bases, J lost 7 bases, and 13 bases lay in between. CDR3 loop: CASSFVGGREQYV. The CDR3 DNA reads TGTGCCAGCAGTTTTGTTGGGGGTCGAGAGCAGTACGTC.

The CDR3 DNA is TGCGCCAGCAGCTTGGCGATACAGGGGAGCCTGAACACTGAAGCTTTCTTT. It yields the protein CASSLAIQGSLNTEAFF. The rearrangement uses TRBV5-1 and TRBJ1-1; 7 bases fit TRBD1. This CDR3 spans 17 amino acids. J was trimmed by 0 bases and V by 0 bases; bases with no gene match: 8. Germline CDR1 and CDR2: SGHRS and YFSETQ.

The CDR3 loop reads CASSQDTSKWYTF. In nucleotides, the CDR3 is TGTGCCAGCAGCCAAGATACCTCGAAGTGGTACACCTTC. V usage is TRBV4-2 and J usage is TRBJ1-2; no clear D gene. V lost 0 bases and J lost 11, with 13 bases in between. Germline lookup yields CDR1 LGHNA and CDR2 YNFKEQ. The CDR3 has 13 residues.

This clone came up a few times. The chain couples TRBV7-9 to TRBJ2-4, with TRBD1 matching 8 bases. The CDR3 is 16 residues long. Germline V CDR1 and CDR2: SEHNR, FQNEAQ (reference sequence). Trimming cost V 1 base and J 3 bases; bases outside gene matches: 5. CDR3 sequence: CASSLGTGKVKNIQYF. The DNA of the CDR3 is TGTGCCAGCAGCTTAGGGACAGGGAAAGTCAAAAACATTCAGTACTTC.

The chain couples TRBV7-2 to TRBJ2-7; 7 bases match TRBD1. The CDR3 loop spans 14 amino acids. The V gene end was trimmed by 5 bases and the J gene end by 2 bases; junction bases not matched to a gene: 6. Per the germline V gene, CDR1 is SGHTA and CDR2 is FQGNSA. CDR3 DNA sequence: TGTGCCAGCAGCCGTGACGGACAGGCCTACGAGCAGTACTTC. It encodes CASSRDGQAYEQYF.

This chain connects TRBV19 to TRBJ2-6; 8 nucleotides line up with TRBD1. The trim removed 4 bases at V and 1 base at J, leaving 12 bases unmatched. CDR3 size: 19 residues. The V gene's germline CDR1 is LNHDA and CDR2 SQIVND (reference sequence). As DNA, the CDR3 is TGTGCCAGTAGTACCCAGGGACAGGTCCTAAGGTCTGGGGCCAACGTCCTGACTTTC. Its translation: CASSTQGQVLRSGANVLTF.

This sequence joins TRBV28 and TRBJ2-7; TRBD1 matches at 10 bases. The CDR3 loop spans 15 amino acids. Trimming removed 6 bases from V and 3 bases from J; junction bases left unmatched: 8. The germline CDR1 and CDR2 sequences are MDHEN and SYDVKM. The CDR3 region has the DNA TGTGCCAGCAGGCCCACCGGGACAGGGGTCTACGAGCAGTACTTC. Amino acid sequence: CASRPTGTGVYEQYF.

This clone was detected only a few times. V and J are TRBV9 and TRBJ2-7, with 10 positions matching TRBD1. This CDR3 comprises 14 residues. Losses at the gene ends were 4 bases for V and 4 bases for J; bases not matched to a gene: 5. Germline loops: CDR1 SGDLS, CDR2 YYNGEE. CDR3 amino acids: CASSPGQGRYEQYV. DNA for the CDR3: TGTGCCAGCAGCCCGGGACAGGGGAGGTACGAGCAGTACGTC.